These 5 T cell receptor beta chains came from one sample sequenced in a study of T cells in Graves' hyperthyroidism and ophthalmopathy. RNA transcripts provided the source from which TCR beta CDR3 regions were amplified. When the TCR CDR3 underwent first-round RT-PCR, the HTBI primer set was used. One entry per CDR3 protein results from TCRdb running MiXCR on the multiplex PCR reads. The data show more than 300,000 distinct CDR3 sequences, with around 18% seen just once and roughly two fifths held by the top ten. The specimen was blood. Receptors originate from a man in his late teens or twenties with Graves' ophthalmopathy.

This chain links TRBV7-9 with TRBJ1-4; possible D gene TRBD1, 5 bases. The length of the CDR3 is 16 residues. V dropped 3 bases and J dropped 0 bases, with 11 bases sitting between them. Per the germline V gene, CDR1 is SEHNR and CDR2 is FQNEAQ (reference sequence). The DNA of the CDR3 is TGTGCCAGCAGCTTGGGGACCGGGGCAACTAATGAAAAACTGTTTTTT. Its protein is CASSLGTGATNEKLFF.

This clonotype was observed at least ten times. The chain combines TRBV3-1 with TRBJ2-2; 7 nucleotides match TRBD1. Per the germline V gene, CDR1 is LGHDT and CDR2 is YNNKEL (reference sequence). This CDR3 contains 13 residues. The V and J ends lost 4 bases and 6 bases, in that order; junction bases with no gene match: 2. For the CDR3, the DNA is TGTGCCAGCAGCCGACAGGGCCCCGGGGAGCTGTTTTTT. This encodes CASSRQGPGELFF.

This clonotype occurred a few times. The chain employs TRBV10-1 and TRBJ1-1; TRBD1 aligns across 11 bases. Germline trimming cut 4 bases from V and 4 bases from J; bases unmatched to any gene: 5. Germline V gives CDR1 WNHNN, CDR2 SYGVQD (reference sequence). CDR3 length equals 15 residues. The CDR3 loop is CASSATGTGGTEAFF. CDR3 DNA sequence: TGCGCCAGCAGTGCTACCGGGACAGGGGGCACTGAAGCTTTCTTT.

This clonotype was recorded many times. This chain joins TRBV2 and TRBJ2-7, with D possibly matching TRBD2 (5 bases). Trimming removed 8 bases at V and 3 bases at J, with 14 bases between. The CDR3 sequence is 13 residues long. CDR1 is SNHLY, CDR2 FYNNEI, per germline. The chain's CDR3 is CASGPGIHYEQYF. The CDR3 DNA follows: TGTGCCAGCGGACCCGGGATTCACTACGAGCAGTACTTC.

This clonotype was counted at least ten times. V and J are TRBV20-1 and TRBJ2-5; no reliable D call. This CDR3 is built from 12 residues. Trimming took off 8 bases at V and 3 bases at J, with 13 bases between the two ends. Looked up from germline, CDR1 is DFQATT and CDR2 is SNEGSKA (reference sequence). This chain's CDR3 is CSPSGPEETQYF. CDR3 coding DNA: TGCAGTCCCTCTGGACCCGAAGAGACCCAGTACTTC.